A selection of T cell receptor beta chains follows, all from one sample in a study of blood T cell repertoires in COVID-19. The assay was immunoSEQ multiplex PCR, and TCRdb's table has in-frame clones only and misses some. The sample contains fewer than 200,000 clones, roughly 82% of which appear only once. The sequenced material came from peripheral blood. Receptors originate from a woman between 40 and 50 years old with COVID-19, enrolled during active disease. CDR3s include the opening cysteine and the closing phenylalanine or tryptophan. The D gene is left open where the match is weak. Some rows have no size entry. The others give once, few or many, or a class for an expanded clone.

>NA|TRBV3-1/TRBV3-2|NA|TRBJ1-3
TGTGCCAGCAGCCCCGTGGGAAACACCATATATTTT
CASSPVGNTIYF
>once|TRBV11-3|TRBD2|TRBJ2-5
TGTGCCAGCAGCTTCGGACTAGCGGGGGGGAGAGAGACCCAGTACTTC
CASSFGLAGGRETQYF
>NA|TRBV14|TRBD1|TRBJ2-3
TGTGCCAGCAGCCAAGGAAGAGGACAGGGTTTAGATACGCAGTATTTT
CASSQGRGQGLDTQYF
>NA|TRBV19|NA|TRBJ1-2
TGTGCCAGTAGTATGAGCGTGTCCGCTAGCTATGGCTACACCTTC
CASSMSVSASYGYTF
>NA|TRBV12-3/TRBV12-4|TRBD1|TRBJ1-2
TGTGCCAGCAGTCCACAGGGGAACTATGGCTACACCTTC
CASSPQGNYGYTF
>NA|TRBV19|TRBD2|TRBJ2-1
TGTGCCAGTAGTATTGGTTCTTGGCTAGCGGGATCCAATGAGCAGTTCTTC
CASSIGSWLAGSNEQFF
>NA|TRBV20-1|NA|TRBJ1-4
TGCAGTGCTAGTTCAGGGAATGAAAAACTGTTTTTT
CSASSGNEKLFF
>NA|TRBV11-2|TRBD1|TRBJ1-6
TGTGCCAGCAGCCCGGGACAGTTTCATAATTCACCCCTCCACTTT
CASSPGQFHNSPLHF
>NA|TRBV20-1|NA|TRBJ1-1
TGCAGTGCTCACGGAGACACTGAAGCTTTCTTT
CSAHGDTEAFF
>NA|TRBV18|TRBD1|TRBJ1-6
TGTGCCAGCTCACCTCAGGGGGAACGTTCACCCCTCCACTTT
CASSPQGERSPLHF
>NA|TRBV5-5|NA|TRBJ1-2
TGTGCCAGCAGCGCGCCGGAGACGGCGATCTATGGCTACACCTTC
CASSAPETAIYGYTF
>NA|TRBV18|TRBD2|TRBJ2-7
TGTGCCAGCTCCGCTAGCGGGAGTAACGAGCAGTACTTC
CASSASGSNEQYF